This T cell receptor beta chain was recovered during a study of blood T cells in healthy people across ages (dated by TCRdb to between 2015 and 2017). General notes on the study: In model experiments, template switching captured about one uniquely barcoded TCR beta cDNA molecule for every two T cells. The study measured age-related changes in TCR beta repertoire diversity using deep sequencing normalized with unique cDNA molecular identifiers. The donors were divided into four age groups: young (average around 16 years), middle-aged (approximately 39), aged (around 67) and long-lived (roughly 82). Two additional independent replicas of 1 million unique cDNA reads from the same blood draw were analyzed for two donors (one aged 18 to 29 and one aged 80 or older).

As for this clonotype: Its antigen is not yet known. No base qualities exist here, and no much larger clone lies one base off it.

Its CDR3 holds 16 amino acids, cysteine through phenylalanine. CDR3 DNA is the only sequence kept; it has 48 bases, read in frame from the first base. V is shortened by 6 bases, J by 11 bases, and the region joining them spans 28 bases. Systemically healthy Caucasian individuals from Russia, 39 in total and aged roughly 6 to 100 years, were included as donors. Each donor gave ten milliliters of peripheral blood, collected into EDTA-treated Vacutainer tubes. Ficoll-Paque density-gradient centrifugation was used to isolate PBMCs, with at least 6 million per sample. Trizol reagent was used to extract total RNA from PBMCs, with at least 5 micrograms per sample. For every donor, flow cytometry on a PBMC aliquot measured the percentage of naive CD45RAhigh/CD27high T cells. Library preparation used 5' RACE. Sequencing was performed on an Illumina HiSeq 2500. A second PCR of roughly 7 to 11 cycles was run with a J-beta primer mix and a sample-barcoded 5' primer. A unique molecular identifier was introduced onto each TCR beta cDNA molecule by a template-switch 5' adaptor carrying 12 random nucleotides. Each sample yielded at least 3 million CDR3-containing paired-end reads. First-strand cDNA was synthesized from all RNA with the Mint cDNA synthesis kit, primed by a TRBC-specific oligonucleotide. Following uracil-DNA glycosylase treatment, all cDNA underwent a first 18-cycle PCR with the universal primers M1SS and BC2_uni_R. Turning to the authors' computational methods: For normalization, 1 million high-quality reads, each with a distinct molecular identifier, were randomly selected from each sample. Reads with shared molecular identifiers were discarded instead of being binned into consensus sequences. MiTCR, set to a Q25 quality threshold and the strictest error-elimination algorithm, was used for CDR3 identification, clonotype clustering and error correction. Lower-bound total TCR beta diversity was estimated with a nonparametric unseen species model using Euler transformation. TCRdb took the public reads, trimmed them with fastp at Q25, ran MiXCR for clone calling and kept in-frame beta chains. For every CDR3 protein sequence, its rows merge into one entry that carries the most common genes and DNA. TCRdb's processing, not the study's, gives the V and J calls here. Present in this sample are about 930,000 distinct CDR3 sequences, approximately 32% of which were seen just once. The ten largest make up 10% of the sample.

The investigation overall reported the following: Observed TCR beta diversity per million T cells fell roughly linearly with age, and a significant reduction was already apparent by age roughly 41. Estimates of total diversity from one million sequenced T cells were regarded as lower bounds and underestimates. Bulk unsorted PBMC profiling prevented conclusive comparison of naive and antigen-experienced compartments. There was a strong correlation between observed TCR beta diversity and the percentage of naive T cells measured by flow cytometry. Donor CMV infection status was unknown, potentially confounding age-related changes in expanded clonotypes. Compared with the aged group, more naive CD4+ T cells, fewer expanded clones and increased TCR diversity were shown by the long-lived group, suggesting age selection.

This sample was also put to use in a study of T cells of mothers and their children. The second study, in turn, reports: Nine systemically healthy Caucasian individuals, comprising three mothers and their six children, were included as donors. cDNA synthesis consumed the entire amount of extracted RNA, loaded at about 1.6 ug RNA in each 15 ul reaction. Sample barcodes and 2-4 random nucleotides were added via the M1S primer in the second PCR. Over 10 million TCR beta CDR3 reads came from each mother, compared with approximately 3 million reads from each child. Thymic selection similarly shapes TCR recombination output in related and unrelated pairs, with minor effect from inherited differences. Related mother-child pairs always showed normalized repertoire overlap that was slightly higher than in unrelated mother-child pairs, though the difference was never significant. With a sensitivity of approximately 100 clones per million clonotypes, no persistent microchimeric T cell clones were detected. The study used deep NGS to compare TCR beta repertoires of mothers and children, seeking features distinguishing related mother-child pairs from unrelated individuals. Mothers averaged roughly 40 +/- 4 years of age and children averaged approximately 12 +/- 4 years. After adapter ligation with NEBNext reagents, the libraries were sequenced on Illumina HiSeq 2000 with 100+100 nt paired-end reads. Mother and child libraries were prepared a month apart and sequenced in separate runs to prevent cross-contamination. For each donor, between about 450,000 and 2,300,000 distinct TCR beta clonotypes were identified. Naive TCR beta clonotypes were estimated from low-frequency clonotypes matched to each donor's FACS-determined naive share, without sorting.

The sequence was obtained from a woman aged 35 to 49 in good health. This receptor chain uses TRBV12-3 or TRBV12-4 and TRBJ2-5; tentative D gene TRBD1, with 5 bases matching. Sequencing was carried out using blood. The nucleotide sequence is TGTGCCAGCAGCCATCAAGGGGCCAGGTCGGTCGATGAGCAGTACTTC. It is translated as CASSHQGARSVDEQYF.